What follows are 30 T cell receptor beta chains derived from one specimen sequenced in a study of T cells in Graves' hyperthyroidism and ophthalmopathy. Regions amplified from RNA transcripts were the TCR beta CDR3 regions. During a first-round RT-PCR of the TCR CDR3, the HTBI primer set was used. TCRdb fed the multiplex PCR reads into MiXCR, producing one record per CDR3 protein. The table lists under 350,000 distinct CDR3 sequences, roughly 23% of them singletons, with 50% in the top ten. Sequencing was carried out using blood. These TCRs come from a woman in her fifties or sixties with Graves' hyperthyroidism.

This clonotype was detected ten times or more. J is TRBJ2-2 and V is TRBV7-2; 7 bases agree with TRBD2. Germline V CDR1 and CDR2: SGHTA, FQGNSA. V trimming: 5 bases; J trimming: 6 bases; junction bases outside the gene matches: 3. The CDR3 has 13 amino acids. CDR3 amino acids: CASSITSAGELFF. The CDR3 coding sequence is TGTGCCAGCAGCATTACTAGCGCCGGGGAGCTGTTTTTT.

The chain recombines TRBV19 with TRBJ1-1; TRBD1 aligns across 8 bases. Trimming at V came to 0 bases and at J to 4 bases, leaving 4 bases not matched to a gene. Looked up from germline, CDR1 is LNHDA and CDR2 is SQIVND (reference sequence). The CDR3 totals 15 residues. In DNA form, the CDR3 reads TGTGCCAGTAGTATAGACATAACAGGGGGCACTGAAGCTTTCTTT. Translation: CASSIDITGGTEAFF.

This clonotype was picked up many times. The rearrangement uses TRBV20-1 and TRBJ1-3; D may be TRBD1 (6 bases). CDR3 length: 14 amino acids. Germline CDR1 reads DFQATT; CDR2 reads SNEGSKA (reference sequence). The ends were cut back, 2 bases at V and 2 bases at J, with 10 bases in the middle. CDR3 amino acids: CSARPGQPGNTIYF. The CDR3 nucleotides are TGCAGTGCTAGACCCGGACAGCCTGGAAACACCATATATTTT.

The chain joins TRBV6-6 to TRBJ2-3; 8 nucleotides match TRBD2. Germline CDR1 MNHNY, CDR2 SVGAGI (reference sequence). This CDR3 has 15 residues. J lost 3 bases, V lost 2 bases, and 4 bases had no gene match. The CDR3 nucleotides read TGTGCCAGCAGTTACCCGGGGGGGCGTACAGATACGCAGTATTTT. It encodes CASSYPGGRTDTQYF.

The chain joins TRBV25-1 to TRBJ2-4; D gene unclear. CDR1 is MGHDK, CDR2 SYGVNS, per germline. CDR3 length equals 14 residues. Trimming removed 2 bases from V and 4 bases from J, with 9 bases in between. In DNA form, the CDR3 reads TGTGCCAGCAGTGAAGGTGGCCCTAAAAACATTCAGTACTTC. Protein product: CASSEGGPKNIQYF.

This clonotype was seen many times. This chain connects TRBV14 to TRBJ2-7, with D possibly being TRBD1 or TRBD2 (5 bases each). The germline gives CDR1 SGHDN, CDR2 FVKESK. The CDR3 has 16 residues. The germline V and J ends were trimmed by 4 bases and 0 bases, with 16 bases remaining between them. The CDR3 DNA sequence: TGTGCCAGCAGCCCCCGGGGCGCGATTAGCTCCTACGAGCAGTACTTC. Translation gives CASSPRGAISSYEQYF.

This clonotype has a count of ten or more. Here the CDR3 DNA reads TGTGCCAGCAGCGTAGTCGGGAACACCGGGGAGCTGTTTTTT. Residues: CASSVVGNTGELFF. V is TRBV9 and J is TRBJ2-2; D unclear. This CDR3 region has 14 residues. Germline V gene data show CDR1 as SGDLS and CDR2 as YYNGEE. Trimming left V 0 bases short and J 1 base short, with 4 bases between.

This clonotype was counted at least ten times. The chain couples TRBV28 to TRBJ2-1; a weak D match, TRBD2 (5 bases). Per germline, CDR1 MDHEN and CDR2 SYDVKM. This CDR3 comprises 14 residues. Trimming took off 6 bases at V and 4 bases at J, with 13 bases between the two ends. CDR3 sequence: CASSFGGAYNEQFF. The CDR3 DNA sequence: TGTGCCAGCAGCTTCGGAGGCGCTTACAATGAGCAGTTCTTC.

The rearrangement uses TRBV3-1 and TRBJ1-1; weak D call: TRBD1 (6 bases). V shed 5 bases and J shed 1 base, with 14 bases lying between them. The CDR3 extends over 15 amino acids. CDR1 is LGHDT, CDR2 YNNKEL, per germline (reference sequence). The CDR3 reads CASSRGEGGNTEAFF. CDR3 DNA: TGTGCCAGCAGCAGGGGGGAGGGAGGGAACACTGAAGCTTTCTTT.

This clonotype occurred many times. This chain connects TRBV12-3 or TRBV12-4 to TRBJ2-7, with D hard to call. Trimming removed 0 bases from V and 4 bases from J, with 19 bases in between. This CDR3 spans 17 amino acids. The CDR3 nucleotides read TGTGCCAGCAGTTTAGCGAGGCAGGTCTTTCTTGTGTACGAGCAGTACTTC. This sequence encodes CASSLARQVFLVYEQYF.

The sample holds many counts of this clonotype. The chain links TRBV27 to TRBJ1-2; D unresolved. The CDR3 runs to 13 residues. CDR1 and CDR2 (germline): MNHEY, SMNVEV (reference sequence). V shed 0 bases and J shed 3 bases, with 5 bases lying between them. The CDR3 DNA sequence: TGTGCCAGCAGTTTATCACGTTACTATGGCTACACCTTC. Its protein is CASSLSRYYGYTF.

This clonotype was seen a few times. The gene calls are TRBV7-9 and TRBJ2-7; TRBD1 matches at 9 bases. The CDR3 runs to 13 residues. Unmatched junction bases numbered 9, after V lost 7 bases and J lost 8 bases. Germline V gene lookup returns CDR1 SEHNR and CDR2 FQNEAQ (reference sequence). The CDR3 sequence: CASTATGGSKQYF. As DNA, the CDR3 is TGTGCCAGCACCGCGACAGGGGGGAGCAAGCAGTACTTC.

This clonotype has just a few counts. The chain recombines TRBV4-1 with TRBJ1-3; D is unclear. The CDR3 is 15 amino acids. Trimming stripped 4 bases from V and 4 bases from J, with 14 bases between. Per germline, CDR1 MGHRA and CDR2 YSYEKL. CDR3 residues: CASSPPPSRGNTIYF. The CDR3 region has the DNA TGCGCCAGCAGCCCCCCACCGAGTCGGGGAAACACCATATATTTT.

The chain is built from TRBV29-1 and TRBJ1-3; no definite D call. CDR1 is SQVTM, CDR2 ANQGSEA, per germline. The CDR3 extends over 13 amino acids. The CDR3 DNA reads as TGCAGTGCCGCTGGGAGCTCTGGAAACACCATATATTTT. Its translation is CSAAGSSGNTIYF.

This clonotype was picked up many times. J is TRBJ2-7 and V is TRBV5-1; 9 positions agree with TRBD1. CDR1 and CDR2 (germline): SGHRS, YFSETQ. There are 14 residues in the CDR3. V dropped 4 bases and J dropped 6; count of bases not matched to a gene: 8. This CDR3 is CASSKGQGVGEQYF. CDR3 nucleotide sequence: TGCGCCAGCAGCAAGGGACAGGGTGTAGGCGAGCAGTACTTC.

This clonotype was found many times. The V call is TRBV3-1, the J call TRBJ2-7, with TRBD2 matching over 9 bases. Germline CDR1 and CDR2: LGHDT and YNNKEL (reference sequence). The CDR3 is 15 residues long. The trim removed 0 bases at V and 4 bases at J, leaving 4 bases unmatched. The CDR3 DNA follows: TGTGCCAGCAGCCAAGATCTAGCGGGACGGTACGAGCAGTACTTC. It encodes CASSQDLAGRYEQYF.

This clonotype came up many times. The genes are TRBV6-1 and TRBJ2-7; D not resolved. The germline V gene has CDR1 MNHNS and CDR2 SASEGT. With 6 bases removed from V and 2 bases from J, the gap between germline ends came to 14 bases. The CDR3 has 14 residues. CDR3 DNA: TGTGCCAGCAGGCAGACGGAACCTCCCTACGAGCAGTACTTC. It translates to CASRQTEPPYEQYF.

Ten or more counts support this clonotype. V and J are TRBV20-1 and TRBJ2-7; perhaps D is TRBD1 or TRBD2 (5 bases each). The CDR3 has 15 residues. With 1 base removed from V and 0 bases from J, the gap between germline ends came to 13 bases. Germline V gives CDR1 DFQATT, CDR2 SNEGSKA (reference sequence). The CDR3 nucleotides are TGCAGTGCTAGAGGCCGGGACCTTAGCTCCTACGAGCAGTACTTC. Protein sequence: CSARGRDLSSYEQYF.

The rearrangement links TRBV6-1 to TRBJ2-3; D might be TRBD2 (6 bases). V was shortened by 6 bases and J by 2 bases, with 12 bases between the two germline ends. The CDR3 totals 14 residues. Per the germline V gene, CDR1 is MNHNS and CDR2 is SASEGT. Here the CDR3 DNA reads TGTGCCAGCAGAAGGGGAGGTGTCACAGATACGCAGTATTTT. It is translated as CASRRGGVTDTQYF.

This clonotype was picked up many times. This chain uses TRBV11-2 with TRBJ1-1; D uncertain. V was trimmed by 10 bases and J by 0 bases, leaving 9 bases between them. Germline CDR1 is SGHAT and CDR2 is FQNNGV. The CDR3 length is 12 residues. CDR3 sequence: CAIKTLNTEAFF. DNA for the CDR3: TGTGCCATTAAGACTCTGAACACTGAAGCTTTCTTT.

This clonotype has more than one count but fewer than ten. This sequence joins TRBV24-1 and TRBJ2-5; 10 nucleotides align to TRBD1. J gave up 2 bases and V 5 bases, and 4 bases lay outside the gene matches. Germline CDR1 and CDR2: KGHDR and SFDVKD. The CDR3 length is 15 residues. The CDR3: CATSGRTGGQETQYF. CDR3 nucleotide sequence: TGTGCCACCAGTGGTCGGACAGGGGGTCAAGAGACCCAGTACTTC.

The J gene is TRBJ1-2, the V gene TRBV6-2 or TRBV6-3, with D perhaps TRBD1 (5 bases). In germline, CDR1 is MNHEY, CDR2 SVGEGT. The CDR3 contains 14 residues. V was cut by 0 bases and J by 4 bases, with 9 bases left in between. The CDR3 reads CASSYSIQGYGYTF. The CDR3 DNA sequence: TGTGCCAGCAGTTACTCGATCCAGGGCTATGGCTACACCTTC.

V is TRBV2 and J is TRBJ1-1; a weak D match, TRBD1 (5 bases). Trimming took off 6 bases at V and 5 bases at J, with 19 bases between the two ends. Germline-derived CDR1 and CDR2 are SNHLY and FYNNEI. This CDR3 has 15 amino acids. Here the CDR3 reads CASSQGLPGLTEAFF. In DNA form, the CDR3 reads TGTGCCAGCAGCCAAGGCCTACCAGGGTTGACTGAAGCTTTCTTT.

This clonotype was detected many times. The chain has TRBV11-2 and TRBJ1-4; D is uncertain. The CDR3 covers 17 residues. Trimming pared 2 bases from V and 5 bases from J, leaving 18 bases between. Germline V CDR1 and CDR2: SGHAT, FQNNGV. CDR3 residues: CASSLIKKTDSNEKLFF. The CDR3, as DNA: TGTGCCAGCAGCTTAATTAAAAAAACAGACTCGAATGAAAAACTGTTTTTT.

The chain uses TRBV20-1 and TRBJ2-5; no clear D gene. V shed 1 base and J shed 5 bases, with 17 bases lying between them. This CDR3 contains 15 residues. Germline loops: CDR1 DFQATT, CDR2 SNEGSKA (reference sequence). CDR3 bases: TGCAGTGCTAGAGGAATGTCCCGAGATGCGGAGACCCAGTACTTC. Protein sequence: CSARGMSRDAETQYF.

CDR3 sequence: CASSFNPEAFF. The CDR3 coding sequence is TGTGCCAGCAGCTTTAATCCTGAAGCTTTCTTT. The chain employs TRBV13 and TRBJ1-1; no reliable D call. The CDR3 totals 11 residues. V was shortened by 3 bases and J by 6 bases, with 5 bases between the two germline ends. Per the germline V gene, CDR1 is PRHDT and CDR2 is FYEKMQ (reference sequence).

The CDR3 region has the DNA TGCAGTGCCCCTGGGGACTCTGGAAACACCATATATTTT. Encoded protein: CSAPGDSGNTIYF. The chain joins TRBV20-1 to TRBJ1-3; D remains ambiguous. The CDR3 spans 13 residues. V lost 6 bases and J 0 bases, leaving 9 bases between the germline ends. Germline values: CDR1 DFQATT, CDR2 SNEGSKA (reference sequence).

This clonotype was observed many times. This chain links TRBV3-1 with TRBJ1-6; D remains unclear. The CDR3 contains 13 residues. Germline V lookup: CDR1 LGHDT, CDR2 YNNKEL (reference sequence). Trimming stripped 0 bases from V and 8 bases from J, with 5 bases between. The CDR3 spells CASSQDKDSPLHF. The CDR3 nucleotides read TGTGCCAGCAGCCAAGATAAAGATTCACCCCTCCACTTT. The complete variable domain, with remaining parts taken from reference TRBV3-1 and TRBJ1-6, reads DTAVSQTPKYLVTQMGNDKSIKCEQNLGHDTMYWYKQDSKKFLKIMFSYNNKELIINETVPNRFSPKSPDKAHLNLHINSLELGDSAVYFCASSQDKDSPLHFGNGTRLTVT.

This rearrangement joins TRBV5-1 to TRBJ2-3; the D is unclear. The CDR3 is 14 amino acids. V was pared by 4 bases and J by 4 bases, with 13 bases between. Germline lookup yields CDR1 SGHRS and CDR2 YFSETQ. CDR3 in amino acids: CASSAFPGSDTQYF. In nucleotides, the CDR3 is TGCGCCAGCAGCGCTTTTCCTGGGTCAGATACGCAGTATTTT.

This clonotype was recorded many times. The rearrangement links TRBV2 to TRBJ1-1; TRBD1 agrees at 8 bases. V was pared by 8 bases and J by 3 bases, with 8 bases of the junction left unmatched. This CDR3 is 14 amino acids long. The germline V gene encodes CDR1 SNHLY and CDR2 FYNNEI. This CDR3 is CASGQGQKYTEAFF. The DNA for the CDR3 is TGTGCCAGCGGACAGGGACAGAAGTACACTGAAGCTTTCTTT.